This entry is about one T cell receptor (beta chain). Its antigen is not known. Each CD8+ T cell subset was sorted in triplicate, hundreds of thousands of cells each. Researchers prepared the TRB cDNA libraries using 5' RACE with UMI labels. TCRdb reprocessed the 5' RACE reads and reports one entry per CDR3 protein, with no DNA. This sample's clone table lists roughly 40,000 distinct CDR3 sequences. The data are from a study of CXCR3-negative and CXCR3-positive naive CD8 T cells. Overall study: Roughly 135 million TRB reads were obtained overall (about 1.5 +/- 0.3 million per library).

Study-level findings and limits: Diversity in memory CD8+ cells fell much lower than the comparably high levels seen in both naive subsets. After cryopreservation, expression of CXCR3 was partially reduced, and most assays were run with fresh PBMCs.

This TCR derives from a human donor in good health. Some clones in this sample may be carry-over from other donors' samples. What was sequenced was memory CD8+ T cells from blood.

The CDR3 loop is CASSSRTDMNTEAFF. The V call is TRBV7-3, the J call TRBJ1-1; no DNA is available, so the TRBD1 call from TCRdb remains unchecked. The CDR3 loop spans 15 amino acids. The V gene's germline CDR1 is SGHTA and CDR2 FQGTGA.